This T cell receptor beta chain emerged from a study of Graves' ophthalmopathy and Graves' hyperthyroidism listed by TCRdb under 2018. At the level of the whole study: Peripheral blood samples were taken at the time of initial diagnosis, before any treatment was given. TCR beta repertoire signatures were used to distinguish Graves' ophthalmopathy from Graves' hyperthyroidism and to predict progression to ophthalmopathy. In total, 135 blood samples were TCR-sequenced: around 42 ophthalmopathy, approximately 80 hyperthyroidism and 17 hyperthyroidism-to-ophthalmopathy patients. To explore V-J signatures that separate ophthalmopathy from hyperthyroidism, a discovery set of about a hundred patients was enrolled, consisting of about 43 with ophthalmopathy and around 57 with stable hyperthyroidism. An independent validation cohort was composed of roughly 19 hyperthyroidism patients and 17 patients who later progressed from hyperthyroidism to ophthalmopathy. T-cell repertoires of thyroid tissue and blood were compared in six or seven hyperthyroidism patients. After sampling, hyperthyroidism patients received methimazole starting at 30 mg daily, and ophthalmopathy patients received high-dose intravenous methylprednisolone. For training and testing, the 80 to 100 patients in the discovery cohort were randomly divided in a 7:3 ratio.

The full study reports these points: In cross-validation, the 13-signature model distinguished ophthalmopathy from stable hyperthyroidism with 85% to 90% sensitivity and around 81% specificity, and in the test set the corresponding values were roughly 78% and 74%. No statistical method was used to predetermine the sample size, and group allocation was not hidden from the investigators. Most expanded thyroid clonotypes with a frequency above 0.001 also appeared in blood, which suggests that blood repertoires may reflect the immune response in the thyroid. In validation, the model predicted ophthalmopathy progression with 55% to 71% sensitivity and roughly 78% specificity; some 13 predicted patients were CT-confirmed with GO in a median of approximately 6.5 months.

Ophthalmopathy patients were characterized by moderately to severely active disease, a Clinical Activity Score of at least 3, a NOSPECS grade of at least 4, and a disease duration under 3 months. Patients with other autoimmune diseases, uncontrolled infections, pregnancy or lactation were excluded from the study. Diagnosis relied on clinical symptoms, serum thyroxine, TRAb, thyroid ultrasound and orbital computed tomography. PBMCs were isolated from more than 8 ml of fresh peripheral blood by Ficoll-Paque density gradient centrifugation. Total RNA was extracted using Trizol reagent, and RNA quality was checked on an Agilent 2100 Bioanalyzer. The CDR3 has 16 amino acids, counting the end cysteine and phenylalanine. Here the CDR3 DNA is all that survives: 48 bases in frame from base 1. CDR1 and CDR2, per the germline V gene, are MDHEN and SYDVKM. The germline ends are 17 bases apart after V is trimmed by 6 bases and J by 0 bases.

TCR beta CDR3 regions were amplified from RNA transcripts for repertoire sequencing. The first round of RT-PCR was done with HTBI primers and the Qiagen OneStep RT-PCR kit, and was followed by a second round of multiplex PCR, then size selection and purification. Sequencing of the libraries was carried out on an Illumina HiSeq2000 in paired-end mode with 100 bp reads. In the paper's pipeline: Reads were processed with SOAPnuke, discarding reads with adapters, uncalled bases, mean Phred below 15, or no exact constant-primer or identifier match. High-quality paired reads were merged with COPE v1.2.5. Unique nucleotide sequences were defined as clonotypes and aligned to IMGT TRB V, D and J references using MiTCR v1.1. Analysis was restricted to V-J combinations with a frequency above 0.0001, which covered about 99% of repertoires. A TCR clonal expansion and chaos score per V-J combination was defined as the ratio of F50 clonal expansion to chaos observed in the TCRdist matrix. Welch's t-statistics and random forest were used to narrow the features down to 10 to 15 V-J combinations, which were then fed into a naive Bayes classifier. The Morisita-Horn index was used to measure how similar the thyroid and blood repertoires were. TCRdb reanalyzed the raw reads on its own, using fastp at Q25 for trimming and MiXCR for clone calling, and kept in-frame beta chains. Identical CDR3 proteins give one entry, which carries the most common genes and DNA. TCRdb assigned the V and J calls; the authors' analysis was not used. The sample contains fewer than 600,000 distinct CDR3 sequences, 13% to 15% of them found a single time. 9.8% of the sample is in the top ten clones.

In its sample, this clonotype was seen many times. Its antigen remains unidentified. Base-call qualities are not available, and no considerably larger clone is one nucleotide away. The sample comprised blood. This sequence originates from a woman aged 25 to 39 with Graves' ophthalmopathy. Donor details come from another sample of the same person, matched by shared clones. The V and J genes are TRBV28 and TRBJ2-5, with TRBD2 perhaps the D gene, on 5 matching bases. The DNA sequence is given as TGTGCCAGCAGCCAAATCGACTATCCGTACCAAGAGACCCAGTACTTC. This yields the protein CASSQIDYPYQETQYF. Beyond the CDR3, the reference TRBV28 and TRBJ2-5 genes provide the residues; the full variable domain reads: DVKVTQSSRYLVKRTGEKVFLECVQDMDHENMFWYRQDPGLGLRLIYFSYDVKMKEKGDIPEGYSVSREKKERFSLILESASTNQTSMYLCASSQIDYPYQETQYFGPGTRLLVL.